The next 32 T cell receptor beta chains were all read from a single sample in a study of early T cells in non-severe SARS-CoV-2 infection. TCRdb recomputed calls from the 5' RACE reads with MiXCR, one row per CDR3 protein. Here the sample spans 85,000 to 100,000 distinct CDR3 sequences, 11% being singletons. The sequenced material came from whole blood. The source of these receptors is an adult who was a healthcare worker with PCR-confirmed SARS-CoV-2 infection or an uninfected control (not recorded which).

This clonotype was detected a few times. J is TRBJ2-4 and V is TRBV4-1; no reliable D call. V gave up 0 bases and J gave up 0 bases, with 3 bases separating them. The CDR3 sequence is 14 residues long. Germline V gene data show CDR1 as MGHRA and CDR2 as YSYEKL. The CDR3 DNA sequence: TGCGCCAGCAGCCAAGATTTAGCCAAAAACATTCAGTACTTC. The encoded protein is CASSQDLAKNIQYF.

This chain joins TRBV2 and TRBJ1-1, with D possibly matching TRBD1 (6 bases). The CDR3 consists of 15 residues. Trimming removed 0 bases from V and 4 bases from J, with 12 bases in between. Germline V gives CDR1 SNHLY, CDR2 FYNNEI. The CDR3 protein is CASSEALFRGTEAFF. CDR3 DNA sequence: TGTGCCAGCAGTGAAGCGCTTTTCAGGGGCACTGAAGCTTTCTTT.

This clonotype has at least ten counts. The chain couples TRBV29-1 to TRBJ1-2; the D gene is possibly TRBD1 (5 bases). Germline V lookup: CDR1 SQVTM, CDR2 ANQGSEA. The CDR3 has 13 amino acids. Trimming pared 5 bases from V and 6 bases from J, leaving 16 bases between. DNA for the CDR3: TGCAGCGTTCCTACAGTGCTCAGGGATGGCTACACCTTC. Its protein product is CSVPTVLRDGYTF.

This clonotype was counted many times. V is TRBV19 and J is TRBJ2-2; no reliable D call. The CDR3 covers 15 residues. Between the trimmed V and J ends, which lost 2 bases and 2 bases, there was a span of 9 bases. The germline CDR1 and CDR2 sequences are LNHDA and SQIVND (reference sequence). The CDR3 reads CASSIRLVNTGELFF. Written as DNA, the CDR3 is TGTGCCAGTAGTATAAGGCTAGTTAACACCGGGGAGCTGTTTTTT.

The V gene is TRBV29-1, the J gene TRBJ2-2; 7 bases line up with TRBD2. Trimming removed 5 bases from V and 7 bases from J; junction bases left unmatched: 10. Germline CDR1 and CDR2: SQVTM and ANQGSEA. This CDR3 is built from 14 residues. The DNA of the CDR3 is TGCAGCGTTCCGAGCGGGAAGGGGATCGGGGAGCTGTTTTTT. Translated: CSVPSGKGIGELFF.

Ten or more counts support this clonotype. As DNA, the CDR3 is TGTGCCAGCACCCCGGGACAGGGCTACCAGCCCCAGCATTTT. It is translated as CASTPGQGYQPQHF. The J gene is TRBJ1-5, the V gene TRBV12-3 or TRBV12-4; TRBD1 agrees at 9 bases. Trimming removed 7 bases from V and 7 bases from J; junction bases left unmatched: 8. The CDR3 totals 14 residues.

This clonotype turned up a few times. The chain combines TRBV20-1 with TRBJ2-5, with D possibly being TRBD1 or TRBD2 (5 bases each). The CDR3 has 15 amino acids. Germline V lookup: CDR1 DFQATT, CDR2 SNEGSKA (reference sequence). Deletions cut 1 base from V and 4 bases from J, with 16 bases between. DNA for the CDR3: TGCAGTGCTAGAGCCTCGGGACGCGCAACAGAGACCCAGTACTTC. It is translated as CSARASGRATETQYF.

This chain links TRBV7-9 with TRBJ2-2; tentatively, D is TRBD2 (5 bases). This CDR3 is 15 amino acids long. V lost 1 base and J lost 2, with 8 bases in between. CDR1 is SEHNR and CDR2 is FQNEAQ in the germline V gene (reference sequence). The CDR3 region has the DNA TGTGCCAGCAGCTTAGTAGGAGGTAACACCGGGGAGCTGTTTTTT. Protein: CASSLVGGNTGELFF.

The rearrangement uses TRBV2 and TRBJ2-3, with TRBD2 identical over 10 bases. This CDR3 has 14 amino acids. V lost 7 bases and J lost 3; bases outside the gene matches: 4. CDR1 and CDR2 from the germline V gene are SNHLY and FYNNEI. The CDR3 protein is CASKLAGQTDTQYF. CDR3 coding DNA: TGTGCCAGCAAACTAGCGGGACAAACAGATACGCAGTATTTT.

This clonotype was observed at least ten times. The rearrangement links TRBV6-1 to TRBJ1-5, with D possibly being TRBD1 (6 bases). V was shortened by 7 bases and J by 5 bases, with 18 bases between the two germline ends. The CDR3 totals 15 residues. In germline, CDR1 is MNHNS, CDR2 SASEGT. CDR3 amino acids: CASIERGTVDQPQHF. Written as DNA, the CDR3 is TGTGCCAGCATCGAAAGGGGGACGGTGGATCAGCCCCAGCATTTT.

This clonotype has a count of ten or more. The CDR3 DNA is TGTGCCAGCAGTGATTACAGGTCCACTGAAGCTTTCTTT. It translates to CASSDYRSTEAFF. The V gene is TRBV2, the J gene TRBJ1-1, with D perhaps TRBD1 (5 bases). This CDR3 contains 13 residues. Germline V CDR1 and CDR2: SNHLY, FYNNEI. The ends were cut back, 3 bases at V and 4 bases at J, with 9 bases in the middle.

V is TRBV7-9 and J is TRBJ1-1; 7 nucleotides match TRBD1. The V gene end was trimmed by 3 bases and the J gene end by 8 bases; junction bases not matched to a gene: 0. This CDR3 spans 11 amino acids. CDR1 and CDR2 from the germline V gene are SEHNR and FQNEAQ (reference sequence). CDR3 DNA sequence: TGTGCCAGCAGCTTGGGACAGGAAGCTTTCTTT. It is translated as CASSLGQEAFF.

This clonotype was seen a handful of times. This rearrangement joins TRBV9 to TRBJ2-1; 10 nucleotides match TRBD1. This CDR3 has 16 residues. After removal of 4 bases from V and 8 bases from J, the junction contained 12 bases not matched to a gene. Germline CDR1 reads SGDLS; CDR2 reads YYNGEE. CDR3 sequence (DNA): TGTGCCAGCAGCCCACAGTCGGGACAGGGGTTTTATGAGCAGTTCTTC. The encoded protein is CASSPQSGQGFYEQFF.

The CDR3 DNA follows: TGCAGTGCCCCGCGGGCAGGGACGAACACTGAAGCTTTCTTT. Translating it yields CSAPRAGTNTEAFF. The chain combines TRBV20-1 with TRBJ1-1, with D maybe TRBD1 (5 bases). Deletions cut 6 bases from V and 1 base from J, with 15 bases between. CDR1 DFQATT and CDR2 SNEGSKA come from the germline V gene (reference sequence). The CDR3 consists of 14 residues.

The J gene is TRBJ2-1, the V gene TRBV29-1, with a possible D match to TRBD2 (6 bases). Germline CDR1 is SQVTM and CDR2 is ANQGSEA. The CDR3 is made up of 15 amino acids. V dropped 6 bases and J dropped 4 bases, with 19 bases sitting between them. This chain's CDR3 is CSVRGGRDSYNEQFF. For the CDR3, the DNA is TGCAGCGTGCGAGGAGGGCGGGATTCTTACAATGAGCAGTTCTTC.

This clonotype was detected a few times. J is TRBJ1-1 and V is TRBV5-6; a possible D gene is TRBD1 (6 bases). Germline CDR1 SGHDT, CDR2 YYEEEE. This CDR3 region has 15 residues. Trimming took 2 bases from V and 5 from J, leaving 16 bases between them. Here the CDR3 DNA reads TGTGCCAGCAGCTTTGACAGGCTACAAGGGACTGAAGCTTTCTTT. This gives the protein CASSFDRLQGTEAFF.

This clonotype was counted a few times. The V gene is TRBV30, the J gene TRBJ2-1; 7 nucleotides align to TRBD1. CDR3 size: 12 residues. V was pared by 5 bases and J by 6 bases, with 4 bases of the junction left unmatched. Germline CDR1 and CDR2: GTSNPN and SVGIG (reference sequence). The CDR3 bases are TGTGCCTGGGGGACAGCCCGCAATGAGCAGTTCTTC. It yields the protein CAWGTARNEQFF.

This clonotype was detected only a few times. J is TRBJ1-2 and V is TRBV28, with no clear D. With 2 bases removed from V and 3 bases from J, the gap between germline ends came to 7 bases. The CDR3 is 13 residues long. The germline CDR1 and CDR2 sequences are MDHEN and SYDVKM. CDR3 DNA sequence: TGTGCCAGCAGTTTAGACGGACACTATGGCTACACCTTC. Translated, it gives CASSLDGHYGYTF.

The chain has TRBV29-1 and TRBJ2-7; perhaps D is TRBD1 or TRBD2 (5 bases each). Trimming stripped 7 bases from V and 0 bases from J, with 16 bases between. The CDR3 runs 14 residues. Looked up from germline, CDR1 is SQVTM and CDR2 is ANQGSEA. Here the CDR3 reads CSATGTANSYEQYF. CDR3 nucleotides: TGCAGCGCCACCGGGACGGCTAACTCCTACGAGCAGTACTTC.

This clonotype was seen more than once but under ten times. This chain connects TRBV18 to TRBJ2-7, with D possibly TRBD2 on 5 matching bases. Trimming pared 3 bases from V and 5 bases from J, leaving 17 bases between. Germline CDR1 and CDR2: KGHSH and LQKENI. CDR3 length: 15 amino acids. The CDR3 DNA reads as TGTGCCAGCTCACCCACTAGTGCCCCCGAAAACGAGCAGTACTTC. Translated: CASSPTSAPENEQYF.

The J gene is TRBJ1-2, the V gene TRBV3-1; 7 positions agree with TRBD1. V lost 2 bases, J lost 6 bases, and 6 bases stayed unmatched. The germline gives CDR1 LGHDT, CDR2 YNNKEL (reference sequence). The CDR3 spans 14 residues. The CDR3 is CASSQLQGSDGYTF. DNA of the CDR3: TGTGCCAGCAGCCAATTACAGGGGTCGGATGGCTACACCTTC.

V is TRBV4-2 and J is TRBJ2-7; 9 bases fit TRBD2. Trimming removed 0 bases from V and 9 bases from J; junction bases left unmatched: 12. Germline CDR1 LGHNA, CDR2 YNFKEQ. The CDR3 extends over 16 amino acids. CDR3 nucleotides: TGTGCCAGCAGCCAAGATGGAGTTTTAGCGGGAGAGAGGCAGTACTTC. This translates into CASSQDGVLAGERQYF.

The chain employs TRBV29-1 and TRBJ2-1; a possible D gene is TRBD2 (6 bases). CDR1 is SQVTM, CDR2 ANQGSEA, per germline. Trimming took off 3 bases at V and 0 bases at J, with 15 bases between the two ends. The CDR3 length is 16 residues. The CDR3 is CSVEEGLADSYNEQFF. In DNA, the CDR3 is TGCAGCGTTGAGGAGGGGTTAGCGGACTCCTACAATGAGCAGTTCTTC.

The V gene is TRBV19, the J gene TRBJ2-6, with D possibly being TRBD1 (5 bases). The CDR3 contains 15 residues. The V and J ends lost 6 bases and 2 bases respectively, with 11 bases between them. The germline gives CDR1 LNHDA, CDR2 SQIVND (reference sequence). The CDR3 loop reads CASRNRWTGANVLTF. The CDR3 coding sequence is TGTGCCAGTAGGAACAGGTGGACTGGGGCCAACGTCCTGACTTTC.

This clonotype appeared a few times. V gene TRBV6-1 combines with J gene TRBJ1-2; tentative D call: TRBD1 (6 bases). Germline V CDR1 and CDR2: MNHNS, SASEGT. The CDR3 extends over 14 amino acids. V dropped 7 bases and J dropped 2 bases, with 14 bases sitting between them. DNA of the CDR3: TGTGCCAGCATACCGACAGGCGGCAACTATGGCTACACCTTC. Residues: CASIPTGGNYGYTF.

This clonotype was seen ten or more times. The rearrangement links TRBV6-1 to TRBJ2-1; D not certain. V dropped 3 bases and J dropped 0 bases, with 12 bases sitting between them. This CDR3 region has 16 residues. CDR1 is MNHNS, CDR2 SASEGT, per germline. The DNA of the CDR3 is TGTGCCAGCAGTGATCGAAGTCGAAGCTCCTACAATGAGCAGTTCTTC. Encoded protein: CASSDRSRSSYNEQFF.

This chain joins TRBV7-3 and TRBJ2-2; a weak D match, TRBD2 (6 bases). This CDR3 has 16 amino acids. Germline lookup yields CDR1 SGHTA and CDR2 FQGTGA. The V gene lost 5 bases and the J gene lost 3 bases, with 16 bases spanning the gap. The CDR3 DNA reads TGTGCCAGCAGCCTCTACGCGGGAACTGACACCGGGGAGCTGTTTTTT. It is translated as CASSLYAGTDTGELFF.

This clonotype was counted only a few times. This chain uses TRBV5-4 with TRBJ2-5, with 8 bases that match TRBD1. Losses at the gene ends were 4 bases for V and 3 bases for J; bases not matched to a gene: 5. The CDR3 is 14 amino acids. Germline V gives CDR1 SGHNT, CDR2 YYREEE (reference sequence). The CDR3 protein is CASSPRTGKETQYF. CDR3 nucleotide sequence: TGTGCCAGCAGCCCACGGACAGGGAAAGAGACCCAGTACTTC.

The CDR3 sequence: CSVAWQEMPYEQYF. The CDR3 nucleotides are TGCAGCGTTGCGTGGCAGGAAATGCCCTACGAGCAGTACTTC. The genes are TRBV29-1 and TRBJ2-7; D not resolved. Germline CDR1 and CDR2: SQVTM and ANQGSEA. Trimming shortened V by 4 bases and J by 2 bases, and 15 bases separated the two germline ends. The CDR3 is made up of 14 amino acids.

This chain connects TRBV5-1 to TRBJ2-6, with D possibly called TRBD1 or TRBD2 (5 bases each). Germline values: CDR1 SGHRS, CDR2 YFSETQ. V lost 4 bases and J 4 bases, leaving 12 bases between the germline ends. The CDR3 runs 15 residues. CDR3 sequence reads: CASSGGSAGANVLTF. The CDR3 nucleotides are TGCGCCAGCAGCGGGGGTTCGGCCGGGGCCAACGTCCTGACTTTC. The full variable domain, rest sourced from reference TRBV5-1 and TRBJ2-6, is KAGVTQTPRYLIKTRGQQVTLSCSPISGHRSVSWYQQTPGQGLQFLFEYFSETQRNKGNFPGRFSGRQFSNSRSEMNVSTLELGDSALYLCASSGGSAGANVLTFGAGSRLTVL.

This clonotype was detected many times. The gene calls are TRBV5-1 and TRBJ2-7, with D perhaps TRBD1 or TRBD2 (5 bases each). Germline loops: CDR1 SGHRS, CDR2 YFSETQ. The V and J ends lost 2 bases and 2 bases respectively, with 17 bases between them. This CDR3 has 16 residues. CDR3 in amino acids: CASSFPWGRKAYEQYF. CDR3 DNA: TGCGCCAGCAGCTTCCCGTGGGGACGGAAGGCCTACGAGCAGTACTTC.

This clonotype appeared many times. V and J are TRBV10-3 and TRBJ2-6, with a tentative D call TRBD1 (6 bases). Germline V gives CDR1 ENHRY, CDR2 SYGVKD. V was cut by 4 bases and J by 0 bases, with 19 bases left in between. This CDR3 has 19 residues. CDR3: CAISASIRGRPSGANVLTF. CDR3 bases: TGTGCCATCAGTGCCTCGATCAGGGGAAGGCCCTCTGGGGCCAACGTCCTGACTTTC.